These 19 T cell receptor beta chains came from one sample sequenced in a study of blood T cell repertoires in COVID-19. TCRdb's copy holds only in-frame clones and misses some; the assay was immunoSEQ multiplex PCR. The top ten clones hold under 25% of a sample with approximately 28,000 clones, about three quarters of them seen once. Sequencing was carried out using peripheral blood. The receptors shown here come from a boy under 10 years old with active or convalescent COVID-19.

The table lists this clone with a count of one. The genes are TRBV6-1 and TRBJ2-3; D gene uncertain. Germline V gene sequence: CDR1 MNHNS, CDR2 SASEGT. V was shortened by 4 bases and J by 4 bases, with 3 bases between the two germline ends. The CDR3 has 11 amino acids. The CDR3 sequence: CASSAADTQYF. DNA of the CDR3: TGTGCCAGCAGTGCGGCAGATACGCAGTATTTT.

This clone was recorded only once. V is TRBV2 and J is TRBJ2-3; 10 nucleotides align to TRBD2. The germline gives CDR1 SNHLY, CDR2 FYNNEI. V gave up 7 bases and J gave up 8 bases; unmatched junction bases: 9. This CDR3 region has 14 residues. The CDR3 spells CASIRLAGYGTQYF. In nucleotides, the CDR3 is TGTGCCAGCATTCGACTAGCGGGCTACGGTACGCAGTATTTT. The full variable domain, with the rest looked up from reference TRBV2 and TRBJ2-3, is EPEVTQTPSHQVTQMGQEVILRCVPISNHLYFYWYRQILGQKVEFLVSFYNNEISEKSEIFDDQFSVERPDGSNFTLKIRSTKLEDSAMYFCASIRLAGYGTQYFGPGTRLTVL.

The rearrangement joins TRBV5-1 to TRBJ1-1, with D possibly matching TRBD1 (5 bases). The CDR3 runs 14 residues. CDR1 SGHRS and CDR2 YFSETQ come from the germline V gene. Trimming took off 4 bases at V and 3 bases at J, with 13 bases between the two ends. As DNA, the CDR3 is TGCGCCAGCAGCCCTAGGGTAGGGGACACTGAAGCTTTCTTT. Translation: CASSPRVGDTEAFF.

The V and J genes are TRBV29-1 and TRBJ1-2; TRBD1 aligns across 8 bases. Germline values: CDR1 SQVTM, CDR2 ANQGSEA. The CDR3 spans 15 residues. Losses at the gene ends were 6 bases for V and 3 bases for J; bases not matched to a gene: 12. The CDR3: CSVPGQGGLDYGYTF. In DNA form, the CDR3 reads TGCAGCGTACCCGGACAGGGAGGATTAGACTATGGCTACACCTTC.

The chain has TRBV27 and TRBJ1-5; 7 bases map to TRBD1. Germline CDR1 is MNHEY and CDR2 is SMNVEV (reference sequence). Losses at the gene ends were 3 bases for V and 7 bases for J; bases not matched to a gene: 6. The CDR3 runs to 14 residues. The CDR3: CASSFEGARQPQHF. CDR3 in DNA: TGTGCCAGCAGTTTCGAGGGGGCGCGGCAGCCCCAGCATTTT.

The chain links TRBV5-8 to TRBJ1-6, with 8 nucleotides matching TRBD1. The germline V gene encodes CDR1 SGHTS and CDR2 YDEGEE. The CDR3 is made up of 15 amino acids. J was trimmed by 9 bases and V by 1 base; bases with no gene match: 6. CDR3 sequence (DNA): TGTGCCAGCAGCTTGCTATCGGGGACAGGTTCACCCCTCCACTTT. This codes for CASSLLSGTGSPLHF.

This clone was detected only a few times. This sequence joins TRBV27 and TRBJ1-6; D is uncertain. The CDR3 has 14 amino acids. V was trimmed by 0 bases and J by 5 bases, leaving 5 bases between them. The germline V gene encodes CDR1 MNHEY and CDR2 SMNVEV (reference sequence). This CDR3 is CASSLSWHNSPLHF. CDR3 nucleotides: TGTGCCAGCAGTTTATCCTGGCATAATTCACCCCTCCACTTT.

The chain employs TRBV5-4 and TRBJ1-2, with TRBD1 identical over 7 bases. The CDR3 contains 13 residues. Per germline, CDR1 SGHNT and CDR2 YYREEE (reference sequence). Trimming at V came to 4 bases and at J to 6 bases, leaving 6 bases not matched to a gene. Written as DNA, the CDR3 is TGTGCCAGCAGCCAGACAGGGTCTAATGGCTACACCTTC. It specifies CASSQTGSNGYTF. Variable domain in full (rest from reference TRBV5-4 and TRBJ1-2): ETGVTQSPTHLIKTRGQQVTLRCSSQSGHNTVSWYQQALGQGPQFIFQYYREEENGRGNFPPRFSGLQFPNYSSELNVNALELDDSALYLCASSQTGSNGYTFGSGTRLTVV.

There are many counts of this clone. The CDR3 DNA is TGTGCCAGCTCATCAGCGGTGGGGGCGCTCAATCAGCCCCAGCATTTT. It is translated as CASSSAVGALNQPQHF. The chain employs TRBV18 and TRBJ1-5; tentative D call: TRBD1 (6 bases). Per germline, CDR1 KGHSH and CDR2 LQKENI. V lost 5 bases, J lost 3 bases, and 17 bases lay in between. The CDR3 length is 16 residues.

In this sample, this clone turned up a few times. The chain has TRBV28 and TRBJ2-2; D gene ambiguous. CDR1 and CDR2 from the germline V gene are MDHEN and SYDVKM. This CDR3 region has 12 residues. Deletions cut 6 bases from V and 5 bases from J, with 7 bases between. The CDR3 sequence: CASRQLTGELFF. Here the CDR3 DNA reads TGTGCCAGCAGACAGTTGACCGGGGAGCTGTTTTTT.

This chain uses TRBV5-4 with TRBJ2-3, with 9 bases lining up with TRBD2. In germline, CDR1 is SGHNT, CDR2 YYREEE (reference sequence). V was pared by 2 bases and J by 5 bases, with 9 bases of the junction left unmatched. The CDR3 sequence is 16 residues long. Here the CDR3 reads CASSLGAGGHGDTQYF. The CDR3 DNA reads TGTGCCAGCAGCTTAGGGGCGGGGGGGCACGGAGATACGCAGTATTTT.

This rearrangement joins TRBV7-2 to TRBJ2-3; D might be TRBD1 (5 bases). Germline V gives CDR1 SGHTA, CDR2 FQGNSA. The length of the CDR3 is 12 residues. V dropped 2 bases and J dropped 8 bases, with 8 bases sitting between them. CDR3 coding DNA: TGTGCCAGCAGCTTACAGGGATCTACGCAGTATTTT. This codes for CASSLQGSTQYF. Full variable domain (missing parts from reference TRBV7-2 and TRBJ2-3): GAGVSQSPSNKVTEKGKDVELRCDPISGHTALYWYRQSLGQGLEFLIYFQGNSAPDKSGLPSDRFSAERTGGSVSTLTIQRTQQEDSAVYLCASSLQGSTQYFGPGTRLTVL.

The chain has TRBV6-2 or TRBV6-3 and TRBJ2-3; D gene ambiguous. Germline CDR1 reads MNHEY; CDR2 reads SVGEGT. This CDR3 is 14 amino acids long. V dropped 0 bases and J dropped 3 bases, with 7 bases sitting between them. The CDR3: CASSYSPLTDTQYF. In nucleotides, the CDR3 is TGTGCCAGCAGTTACTCCCCGTTAACAGATACGCAGTATTTT.

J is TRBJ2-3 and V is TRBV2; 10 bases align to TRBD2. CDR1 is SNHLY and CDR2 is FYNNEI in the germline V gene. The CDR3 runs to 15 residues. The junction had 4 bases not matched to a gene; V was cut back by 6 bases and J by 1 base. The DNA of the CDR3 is TGTGCCAGCAGCACCGGGACTAGCGGCACAGATACGCAGTATTTT. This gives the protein CASSTGTSGTDTQYF. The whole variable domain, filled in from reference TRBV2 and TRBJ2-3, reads EPEVTQTPSHQVTQMGQEVILRCVPISNHLYFYWYRQILGQKVEFLVSFYNNEISEKSEIFDDQFSVERPDGSNFTLKIRSTKLEDSAMYFCASSTGTSGTDTQYFGPGTRLTVL.

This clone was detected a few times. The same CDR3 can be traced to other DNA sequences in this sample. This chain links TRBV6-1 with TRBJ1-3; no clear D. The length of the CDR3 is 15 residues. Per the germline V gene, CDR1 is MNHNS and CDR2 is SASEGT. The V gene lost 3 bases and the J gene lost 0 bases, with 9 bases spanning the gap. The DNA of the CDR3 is TGTGCCAGCAGTGAGGGCAGCTACTCTGGAAACACCATATATTTT. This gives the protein CASSEGSYSGNTIYF.

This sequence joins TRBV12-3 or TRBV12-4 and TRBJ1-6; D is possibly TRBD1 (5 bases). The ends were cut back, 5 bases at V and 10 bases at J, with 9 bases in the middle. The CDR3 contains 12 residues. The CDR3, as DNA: TGTGCCAGCAGTCAGGGATACTCACCCCTCCACTTT. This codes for CASSQGYSPLHF.

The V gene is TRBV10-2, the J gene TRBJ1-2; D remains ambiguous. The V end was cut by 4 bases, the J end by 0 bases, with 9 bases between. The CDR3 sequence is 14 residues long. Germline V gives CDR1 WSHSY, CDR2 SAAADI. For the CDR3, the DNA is TGCGCCAGCAGTGGGCCAGAAGCTAACTATGGCTACACCTTC. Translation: CASSGPEANYGYTF.

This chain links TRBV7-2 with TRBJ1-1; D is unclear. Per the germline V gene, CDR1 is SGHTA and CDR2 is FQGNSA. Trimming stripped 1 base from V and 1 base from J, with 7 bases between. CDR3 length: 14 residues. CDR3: CASSLGYRNTEAFF. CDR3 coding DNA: TGTGCCAGCAGCTTAGGTTACAGGAACACTGAAGCTTTCTTT.

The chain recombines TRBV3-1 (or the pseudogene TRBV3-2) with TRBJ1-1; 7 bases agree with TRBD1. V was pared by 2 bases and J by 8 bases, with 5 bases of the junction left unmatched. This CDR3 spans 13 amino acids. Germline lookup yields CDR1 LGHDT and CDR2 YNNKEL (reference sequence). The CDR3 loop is CASSQYRDSEAFF. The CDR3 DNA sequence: TGTGCCAGCAGCCAATACCGGGACAGCGAAGCTTTCTTT.